This entry lists 20 T cell receptor beta chains sequenced from one sample in a study of beta chain features in type 1 diabetes. Of the isolated RNA, all was reverse transcribed, and so the sequenced material was expressed TCRB transcripts. Using immunoSEQ multiplex PCR, the repertoire was profiled, and TCRdb retains in-frame clones only, with some absent. The sample includes about 140,000 clones, less than 9% of them seen just once. Sequenced sample: central memory CD4+ T cells from blood. All receptors come from a woman between 25 and 40 years old in good health.

The chain employs TRBV29-1 and TRBJ2-3, with D perhaps TRBD1 (8 bases). V was cut by 7 bases and J by 5 bases, with 19 bases left in between. CDR1 is SQVTM, CDR2 ANQGSEA, per germline. CDR3 length: 14 amino acids. The CDR3 DNA follows: TGCAGCGGGGGGGGAGGACAGGGTCGAGATACGCAGTATTTT. This translates into CSGGGGQGRDTQYF.

The chain recombines TRBV28 with TRBJ2-2; TRBD2 aligns across 7 bases. The germline V gene encodes CDR1 MDHEN and CDR2 SYDVKM. The V gene end was trimmed by 5 bases and the J gene end by 2 bases; junction bases not matched to a gene: 8. CDR3 length: 16 amino acids. The CDR3 nucleotides are TGTGCCAGCAGTCTTAGGCTAGCGGTCAACACCGGGGAGCTGTTTTTT. Translation: CASSLRLAVNTGELFF.

This clone was seen more than once but under ten times. This chain joins TRBV28 and TRBJ2-1; D gene unclear. CDR1 and CDR2 from the germline V gene are MDHEN and SYDVKM. Trimming shortened V by 3 bases and J by 6 bases, and 9 bases separated the two germline ends. The CDR3 length is 13 residues. The CDR3 protein is CASSLVQVNEQFF. CDR3 DNA: TGTGCCAGCAGTTTGGTCCAGGTCAATGAGCAGTTCTTC.

The genes are TRBV30 and TRBJ2-1; TRBD1 matches 8 bases. This CDR3 spans 14 amino acids. J lost 2 bases, V lost 4 bases, and 4 bases had no gene match. The germline CDR1 and CDR2 sequences are GTSNPN and SVGIG (reference sequence). The CDR3 reads CAWTRDRTYNEQFF. Here the CDR3 DNA reads TGTGCCTGGACCCGGGACAGGACCTACAATGAGCAGTTCTTC.

V is TRBV19 and J is TRBJ1-5; 7 bases line up with TRBD1. CDR1 is LNHDA and CDR2 is SQIVND in the germline V gene (reference sequence). CDR3 length: 15 residues. The V gene end was trimmed by 2 bases and the J gene end by 7 bases; junction bases not matched to a gene: 8. CDR3: CASSITAGGRQPQHF. The CDR3 coding sequence is TGTGCCAGTAGTATAACGGCAGGGGGGAGGCAGCCCCAGCATTTT.

V and J are TRBV10-3 and TRBJ1-1; D is possibly TRBD1 (5 bases). Germline-derived CDR1 and CDR2 are ENHRY and SYGVKD. The CDR3 is 14 residues long. V was shortened by 7 bases and J by 4 bases, with 16 bases between the two germline ends. The CDR3 here is CAINPGGAGTEAFF. The CDR3 nucleotides read TGTGCCATCAATCCGGGCGGGGCGGGCACTGAAGCTTTCTTT.

V gene TRBV13 combines with J gene TRBJ1-5; D is unresolved. The V end was cut by 4 bases, the J end by 3 bases, with 7 bases between. Germline V gives CDR1 PRHDT, CDR2 FYEKMQ (reference sequence). The CDR3 runs to 13 residues. The CDR3 reads CASSSGYNQPQHF. CDR3 coding DNA: TGTGCCAGCAGCTCCGGGTACAATCAGCCCCAGCATTTT.

This chain connects TRBV18 to TRBJ2-5; D possibly corresponds to TRBD2 (6 bases). Germline assignment: CDR1 KGHSH and CDR2 LQKENI. The CDR3 sequence is 15 residues long. V was shortened by 3 bases and J by 11 bases, with 22 bases between the two germline ends. CDR3 amino acids: CASSPRGRVSGEQYF. DNA for the CDR3: TGTGCCAGCTCACCCCGTGGCAGGGTTTCGGGGGAGCAGTACTTC.

This clone came up a few times. This chain connects TRBV7-2 to TRBJ2-2; a possible D gene is TRBD1 (6 bases). The germline V and J ends were trimmed by 0 bases and 5 bases, with 10 bases remaining between them. Germline lookup yields CDR1 SGHTA and CDR2 FQGNSA. The CDR3 runs to 15 residues. Here the CDR3 DNA reads TGTGCCAGCAGCTTAGCCAGGGGCGGGACCGGGGAGCTGTTTTTT. It specifies CASSLARGGTGELFF.

This clone was found a few times. The chain combines TRBV25-1 with TRBJ2-1; the D gene is possibly TRBD2 (6 bases). The CDR3 loop spans 17 amino acids. V dropped 1 base and J dropped 0 bases, with 13 bases sitting between them. Per germline, CDR1 MGHDK and CDR2 SYGVNS. This CDR3 reads CASSESGGTGSYNEQFF. CDR3 DNA: TGTGCCAGCAGTGAATCTGGGGGGACGGGCTCCTACAATGAGCAGTTCTTC.

The chain joins TRBV7-3 to TRBJ2-1; unclear D gene. CDR3 length: 14 residues. V lost 5 bases and J lost 6, with 14 bases in between. The V gene's germline CDR1 is SGHTA and CDR2 FQGTGA. CDR3 residues: CASSPTRQSNEQFF. CDR3 nucleotides: TGTGCCAGCAGCCCCACCCGACAAAGCAATGAGCAGTTCTTC.

This chain's CDR3 is CASGSSPSGGTDTQYF. CDR3 bases: TGTGCCAGTGGTAGCTCGCCTAGTGGCGGCACAGATACGCAGTATTTT. This rearrangement joins TRBV19 to TRBJ2-3, with unresolved D. The CDR3 is 16 residues long. V shed 8 bases and J shed 1 base, with 19 bases lying between them. Looked up from germline, CDR1 is LNHDA and CDR2 is SQIVND (reference sequence). The full variable domain, completed using reference TRBV19 and TRBJ2-3, is DGGITQSPKYLFRKEGQNVTLSCEQNLNHDAMYWYRQDPGQGLRLIYYSQIVNDFQKGDIAEGYSVSREKKESFPLTVTSAQKNPTAFYLCASGSSPSGGTDTQYFGPGTRLTVL.

This clone appeared a few times. This chain uses TRBV25-1 with TRBJ2-1; D might be TRBD2 (6 bases). Germline values: CDR1 MGHDK, CDR2 SYGVNS. This CDR3 is 15 amino acids long. V lost 3 bases and J lost 6, with 15 bases in between. CDR3 nucleotides: TGTGCCAGCAGTGATAGCGGACCCCGTGTCAATGAGCAGTTCTTC. It yields the protein CASSDSGPRVNEQFF. Filled out from reference TRBV25-1 and TRBJ2-1, the complete variable domain reads EADIYQTPRYLVIGTGKKITLECSQTMGHDKMYWYQQDPGMELHLIHYSYGVNSTEKGDLSSESTVSRIRTEHFPLTLESARPSHTSQYLCASSDSGPRVNEQFFGPGTRLTVL.

This sequence joins TRBV19 and TRBJ2-1; the match to TRBD2 covers 8 bases. This CDR3 spans 15 amino acids. J was trimmed by 7 bases and V by 3 bases; bases with no gene match: 8. The germline CDR1 and CDR2 sequences are LNHDA and SQIVND (reference sequence). The CDR3 bases are TGTGCCAGTAGTATGGGGACTAGTTGGGCGAATGAGCAGTTCTTC. Amino acids: CASSMGTSWANEQFF.

The J gene is TRBJ2-7, the V gene TRBV5-4, with TRBD1 matching 7 bases. The V gene's germline CDR1 is SGHNT and CDR2 YYREEE (reference sequence). Unmatched junction bases numbered 5, after V lost 0 bases and J lost 2 bases. The CDR3 is 15 residues long. The CDR3 here is CASSLGHRGTYEQYF. CDR3 coding DNA: TGTGCCAGCAGCTTGGGACACAGGGGCACCTACGAGCAGTACTTC.

The CDR3 DNA sequence: TGTGCCAGCAGCGTATCGGAGCGGGTCTCCTACAATGAGCAGTTCTTC. It codes for CASSVSERVSYNEQFF. The chain combines TRBV9 with TRBJ2-1; D is possibly TRBD2 (6 bases). V was trimmed by 1 base and J by 0 bases, leaving 11 bases between them. The germline CDR1 and CDR2 sequences are SGDLS and YYNGEE. The CDR3 totals 16 residues.

In its sample, this clone was seen a few times. The V gene is TRBV7-2, the J gene TRBJ2-3, with D hard to call. V shed 2 bases and J shed 2 bases, with 5 bases lying between them. CDR3 length equals 13 residues. Germline V gene lookup returns CDR1 SGHTA and CDR2 FQGNSA. CDR3 coding DNA: TGTGCCAGCAGCTTACAGTACACAGATACGCAGTATTTT. Protein sequence: CASSLQYTDTQYF.

This chain connects TRBV7-2 to TRBJ2-1; 9 nucleotides line up with TRBD2. The V gene end was trimmed by 2 bases and the J gene end by 2 bases; junction bases not matched to a gene: 10. CDR1 and CDR2 from the germline V gene are SGHTA and FQGNSA. This CDR3 comprises 18 residues. CDR3 sequence reads: CASSLSSLAGLAYNEQFF. For the CDR3, the DNA is TGTGCCAGCAGCTTATCCAGTCTAGCGGGATTGGCCTACAATGAGCAGTTCTTC.

This clone has only a few counts. The DNA for the CDR3 is TGTGCCAGCAGCCAAGTCGGGAGGCGGGGGTACGAGCAGTACTTC. The encoded protein is CASSQVGRRGYEQYF. The V and J genes are TRBV14 and TRBJ2-7; 7 bases line up with TRBD2. CDR1 is SGHDN, CDR2 FVKESK, per germline. The CDR3 covers 15 residues. V lost 1 base, J lost 4 bases, and 7 bases stayed unmatched.

This clone was seen many times. CDR3 in DNA: TGTGCCAGCAGTTTCGACAATGAGCAGTTCTTC. Protein: CASSFDNEQFF. The chain has TRBV2 and TRBJ2-1; no reliable D call. Trimming removed 5 bases at V and 5 bases at J, with 4 bases between. CDR1 is SNHLY and CDR2 is FYNNEI in the germline V gene. This CDR3 region has 11 residues.